The following is a T cell receptor beta chain sequence with its context. These data are taken from a study of T cell changes during pregnancy in multiple sclerosis. The data were produced by immunoSEQ multiplex PCR, yet TCRdb's version contains in-frame clones alone and is incomplete. The repertoire holds about 92,000 clones, with roughly 92% as singletons. Per germline, CDR1 MNHNS and CDR2 SASEGT. The ends were cut back, 0 bases at V and 5 bases at J, with 11 bases in the middle. The CDR3 has 15 amino acids. The chain links TRBV6-1 to TRBJ1-5; D gene ambiguous. The specimen comprised peripheral blood, sampled in the first trimester of pregnancy. This TCR derives from a female donor with multiple sclerosis, enrolled in a pregnancy study. DNA for the CDR3: TGTGCCAGCAGTGAAGCCGTAGTCGGTTATCAGCCCCAGCATTTT. Its protein product is CASSEAVVGYQPQHF.